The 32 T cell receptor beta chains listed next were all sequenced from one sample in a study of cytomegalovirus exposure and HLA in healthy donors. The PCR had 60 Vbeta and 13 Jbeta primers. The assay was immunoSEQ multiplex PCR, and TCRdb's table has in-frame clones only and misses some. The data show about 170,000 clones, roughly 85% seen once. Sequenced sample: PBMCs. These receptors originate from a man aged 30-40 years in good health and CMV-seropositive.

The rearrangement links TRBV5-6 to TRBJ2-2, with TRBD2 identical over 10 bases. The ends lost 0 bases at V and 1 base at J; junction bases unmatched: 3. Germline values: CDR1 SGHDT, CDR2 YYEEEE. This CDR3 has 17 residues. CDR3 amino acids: CASSLARTSGNTGELFF. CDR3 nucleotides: TGTGCCAGCAGCTTGGCCCGGACTAGCGGGAACACCGGGGAGCTGTTTTTT.

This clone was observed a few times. CDR3 nucleotide sequence: TGTGCCAGCGGGGGCCGTGAGCGGACTGAAAAACTGTTTTTT. It encodes CASGGRERTEKLFF. The chain links TRBV6-6 to TRBJ1-4; TRBD1 might be the D (6 bases). Germline assignment: CDR1 MNHNY and CDR2 SVGAGI (reference sequence). The CDR3 is 14 amino acids. Trimming shortened V by 8 bases and J by 7 bases, and 17 bases separated the two germline ends.

The CDR3 sequence: CASSIGTGAAYGYTF. CDR3 coding DNA: TGCGCCAGCAGCATCGGGACAGGGGCCGCCTATGGCTACACCTTC. The rearrangement uses TRBV5-1 and TRBJ1-2; TRBD1 aligns across 10 bases. The ends lost 4 bases at V and 4 bases at J; junction bases unmatched: 7. This CDR3 comprises 15 residues. Germline V gene sequence: CDR1 SGHRS, CDR2 YFSETQ.

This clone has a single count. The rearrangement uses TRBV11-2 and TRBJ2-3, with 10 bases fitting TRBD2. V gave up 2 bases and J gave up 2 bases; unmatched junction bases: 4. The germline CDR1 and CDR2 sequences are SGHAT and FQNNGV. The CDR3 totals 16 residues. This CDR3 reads CASSLIAGGYTDTQYF. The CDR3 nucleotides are TGTGCCAGCAGCTTAATAGCGGGGGGTTACACAGATACGCAGTATTTT.

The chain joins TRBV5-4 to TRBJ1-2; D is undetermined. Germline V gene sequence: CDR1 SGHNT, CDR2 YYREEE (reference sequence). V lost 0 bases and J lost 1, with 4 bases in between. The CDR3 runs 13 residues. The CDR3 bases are TGTGCCAGCAGCTTGGCCGGTAACTATGGCTACACCTTC. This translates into CASSLAGNYGYTF.

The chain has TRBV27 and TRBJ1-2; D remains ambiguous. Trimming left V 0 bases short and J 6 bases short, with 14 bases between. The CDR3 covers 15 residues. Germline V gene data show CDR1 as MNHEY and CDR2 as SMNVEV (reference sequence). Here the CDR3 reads CASSLSWRAPDGYTF. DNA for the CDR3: TGTGCCAGCAGTTTATCTTGGAGGGCCCCTGATGGCTACACCTTC.

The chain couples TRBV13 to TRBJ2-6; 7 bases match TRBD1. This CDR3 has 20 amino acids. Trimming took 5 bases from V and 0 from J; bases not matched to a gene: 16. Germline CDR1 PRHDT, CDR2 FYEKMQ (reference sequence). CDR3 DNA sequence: TGTGCCAGCAGCCATACAGGGGTCCAAAAACTGAGCTCTGGGGCCAACGTCCTGACTTTC. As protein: CASSHTGVQKLSSGANVLTF.

CDR3 in DNA: TGTGCCAGCAGCGTAAGCACAGGGTCCGCACACCCATCTCCCTACAATGAGCAGTTCTTC. Translation: CASSVSTGSAHPSPYNEQFF. This chain joins TRBV9 and TRBJ2-1; a possible D gene is TRBD1 (6 bases). The ends were cut back, 1 base at V and 2 bases at J, with 25 bases in the middle. Germline CDR1 and CDR2: SGDLS and YYNGEE. CDR3 length: 20 residues.

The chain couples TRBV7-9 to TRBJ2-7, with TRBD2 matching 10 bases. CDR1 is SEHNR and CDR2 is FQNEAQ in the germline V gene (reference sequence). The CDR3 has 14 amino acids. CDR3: CSSRAGGGSYEQYV. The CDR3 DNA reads TGTTCCAGCAGAGCGGGAGGGGGATCCTACGAGCAGTACGTC.

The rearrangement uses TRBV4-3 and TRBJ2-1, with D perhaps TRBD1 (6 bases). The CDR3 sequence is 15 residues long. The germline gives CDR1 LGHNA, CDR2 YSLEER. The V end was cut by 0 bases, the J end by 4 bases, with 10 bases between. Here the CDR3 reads CASSQDGQFYNEQFF. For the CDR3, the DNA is TGCGCCAGCAGCCAAGACGGACAGTTTTACAATGAGCAGTTCTTC.

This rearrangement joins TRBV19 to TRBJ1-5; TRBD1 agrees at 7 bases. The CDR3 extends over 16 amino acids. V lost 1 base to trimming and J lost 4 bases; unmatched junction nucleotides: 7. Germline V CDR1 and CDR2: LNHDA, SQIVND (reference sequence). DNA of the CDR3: TGTGCCAGTAGTATAGTGGGGAAGGGGGCAAATCAGCCCCAGCATTTT. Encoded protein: CASSIVGKGANQPQHF.

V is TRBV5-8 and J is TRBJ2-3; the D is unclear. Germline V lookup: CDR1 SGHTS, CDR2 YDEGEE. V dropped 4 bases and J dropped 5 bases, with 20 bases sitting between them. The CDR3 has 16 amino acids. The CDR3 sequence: CASSMAFISTGDTQYF. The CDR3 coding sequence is TGTGCCAGCAGCATGGCGTTCATCTCTACGGGAGATACGCAGTATTTT.

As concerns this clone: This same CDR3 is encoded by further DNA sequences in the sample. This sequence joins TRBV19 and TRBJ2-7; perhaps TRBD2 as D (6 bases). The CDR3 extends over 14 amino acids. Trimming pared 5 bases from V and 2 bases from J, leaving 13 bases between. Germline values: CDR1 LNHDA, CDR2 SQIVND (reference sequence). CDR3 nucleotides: TGTGCCAGTAGTTTCCGCGGGGAAACCTACGAGCAGTACTTC. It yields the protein CASSFRGETYEQYF.

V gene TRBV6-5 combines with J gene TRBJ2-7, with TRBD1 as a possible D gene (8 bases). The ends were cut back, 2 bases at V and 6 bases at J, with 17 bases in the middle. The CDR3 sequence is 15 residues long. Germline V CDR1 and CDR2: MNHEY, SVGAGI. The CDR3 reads CASSYTHRGGIEQYF. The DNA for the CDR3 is TGTGCCAGCAGTTACACTCACAGGGGGGGCATCGAGCAGTACTTC.

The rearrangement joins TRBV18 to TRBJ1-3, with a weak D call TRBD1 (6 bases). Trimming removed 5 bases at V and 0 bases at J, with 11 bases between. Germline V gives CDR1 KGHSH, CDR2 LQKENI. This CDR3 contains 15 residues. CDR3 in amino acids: CASSSGTNSGNTIYF. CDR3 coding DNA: TGTGCCAGCTCATCTGGGACAAACTCTGGAAACACCATATATTTT. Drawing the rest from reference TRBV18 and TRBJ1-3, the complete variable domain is NAGVMQNPRHLVRRRGQEARLRCSPMKGHSHVYWYRQLPEEGLKFMVYLQKENIIDESGMPKERFSAEFPKEGPSILRIQQVVRGDSAAYFCASSSGTNSGNTIYFGEGSWLTVV.

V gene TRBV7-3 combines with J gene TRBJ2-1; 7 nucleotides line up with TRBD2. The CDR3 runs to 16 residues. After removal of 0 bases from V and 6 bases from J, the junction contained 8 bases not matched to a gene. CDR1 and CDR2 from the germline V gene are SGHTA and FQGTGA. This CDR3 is CASSLTPQLATNEQFF. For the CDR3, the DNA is TGTGCCAGCAGCTTAACACCACAACTAGCGACCAATGAGCAGTTCTTC.

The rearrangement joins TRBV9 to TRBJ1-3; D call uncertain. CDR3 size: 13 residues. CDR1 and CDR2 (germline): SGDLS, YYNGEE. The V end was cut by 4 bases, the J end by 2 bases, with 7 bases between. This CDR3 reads CASSRRPGNTIYF. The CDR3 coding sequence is TGTGCCAGCAGCCGGAGGCCTGGAAACACCATATATTTT.

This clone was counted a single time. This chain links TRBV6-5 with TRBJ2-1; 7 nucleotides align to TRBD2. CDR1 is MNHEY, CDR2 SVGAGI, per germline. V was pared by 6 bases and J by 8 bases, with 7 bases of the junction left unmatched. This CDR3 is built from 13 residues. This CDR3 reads CASSRTSQYEQFF. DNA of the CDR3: TGTGCCAGCAGCCGGACTAGTCAGTATGAGCAGTTCTTC.

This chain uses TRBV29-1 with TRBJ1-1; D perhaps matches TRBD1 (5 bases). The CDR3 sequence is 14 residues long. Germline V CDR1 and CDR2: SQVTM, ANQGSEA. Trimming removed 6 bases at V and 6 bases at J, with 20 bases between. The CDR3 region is CSVVGGEGIAEAFF. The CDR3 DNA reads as TGCAGCGTGGTGGGGGGGGAGGGAATCGCTGAAGCTTTCTTT. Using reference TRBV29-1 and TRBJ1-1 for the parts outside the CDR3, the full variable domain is SAVISQKPSRDICQRGTSLTIQCQVDSQVTMMFWYRQQPGQSLTLIATANQGSEATYESGFVIDKFPISRPNLTFSTLTVSNMSPEDSSIYLCSVVGGEGIAEAFFGQGTRLTVV.

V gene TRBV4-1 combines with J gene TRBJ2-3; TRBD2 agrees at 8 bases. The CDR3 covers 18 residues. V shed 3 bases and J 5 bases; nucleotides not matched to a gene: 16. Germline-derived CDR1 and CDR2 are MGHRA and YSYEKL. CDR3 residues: CASSHDPQRGMLEDTQYF. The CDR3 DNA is TGCGCCAGCAGCCATGACCCTCAGCGGGGGATGCTAGAAGATACGCAGTATTTT.

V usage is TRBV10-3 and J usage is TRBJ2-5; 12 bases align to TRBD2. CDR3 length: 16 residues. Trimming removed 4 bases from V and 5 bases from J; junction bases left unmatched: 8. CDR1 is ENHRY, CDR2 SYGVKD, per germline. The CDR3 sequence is CAISGGTSGPYETQYF. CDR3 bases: TGTGCCATCAGTGGGGGGACTAGCGGGCCCTACGAGACCCAGTACTTC.

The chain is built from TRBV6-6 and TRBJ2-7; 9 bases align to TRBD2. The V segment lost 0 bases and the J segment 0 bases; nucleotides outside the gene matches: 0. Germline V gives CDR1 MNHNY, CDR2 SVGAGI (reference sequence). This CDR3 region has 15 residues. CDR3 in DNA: TGTGCCAGCAGTTACTCTAGCGGGAGCTCCTACGAGCAGTACTTC. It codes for CASSYSSGSSYEQYF.

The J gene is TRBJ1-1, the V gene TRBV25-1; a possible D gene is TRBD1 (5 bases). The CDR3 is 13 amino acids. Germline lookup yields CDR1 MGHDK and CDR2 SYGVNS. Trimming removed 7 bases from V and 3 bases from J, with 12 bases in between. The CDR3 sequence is CASTEDSYTEAFF. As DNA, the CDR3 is TGTGCCAGCACCGAAGACAGCTACACTGAAGCTTTCTTT.

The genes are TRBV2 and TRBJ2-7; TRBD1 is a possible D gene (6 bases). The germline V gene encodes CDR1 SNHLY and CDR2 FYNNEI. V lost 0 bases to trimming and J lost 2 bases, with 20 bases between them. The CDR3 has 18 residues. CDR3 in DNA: TGTGCCAGCAGTGAAGCCCGGACAGAGGAATCTCGAACCTACGAGCAGTACGTC. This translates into CASSEARTEESRTYEQYV.

The CDR3 DNA is TGTGCCAGCTCACCATCCCGGTTGGATTCACCCCTCCACTTT. Its protein product is CASSPSRLDSPLHF. V and J are TRBV18 and TRBJ1-6; the D is unclear. V lost 2 bases and J lost 8, with 10 bases in between. Germline CDR1 KGHSH, CDR2 LQKENI. This CDR3 has 14 residues.

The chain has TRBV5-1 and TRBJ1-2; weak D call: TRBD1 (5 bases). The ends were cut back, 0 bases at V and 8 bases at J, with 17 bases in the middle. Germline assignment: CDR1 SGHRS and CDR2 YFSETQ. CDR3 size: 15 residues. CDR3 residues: CASSLAGDLSGGYTF. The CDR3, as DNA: TGCGCCAGCAGCTTGGCCGGTGACCTCTCAGGGGGCTACACCTTC.

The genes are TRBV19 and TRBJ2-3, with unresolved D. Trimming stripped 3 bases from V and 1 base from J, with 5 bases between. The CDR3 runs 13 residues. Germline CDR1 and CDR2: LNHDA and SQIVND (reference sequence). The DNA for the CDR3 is TGTGCCAGTAGTATGCGGCGCACAGATACGCAGTATTTT. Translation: CASSMRRTDTQYF.

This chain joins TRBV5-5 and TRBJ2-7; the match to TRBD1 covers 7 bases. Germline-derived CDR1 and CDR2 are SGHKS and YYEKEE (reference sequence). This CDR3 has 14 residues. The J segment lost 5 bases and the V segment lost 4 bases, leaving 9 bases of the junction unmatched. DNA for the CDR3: TGTGCCAGCAGCGTTACAACAGGGGCCCACGAGCAGTACGTC. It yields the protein CASSVTTGAHEQYV.

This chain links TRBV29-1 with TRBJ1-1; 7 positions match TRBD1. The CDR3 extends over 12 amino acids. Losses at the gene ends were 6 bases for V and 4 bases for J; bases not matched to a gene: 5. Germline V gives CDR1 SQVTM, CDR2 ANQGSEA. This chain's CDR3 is CSVTAGGTEAFF. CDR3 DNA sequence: TGCAGCGTAACCGCAGGGGGCACTGAAGCTTTCTTT.

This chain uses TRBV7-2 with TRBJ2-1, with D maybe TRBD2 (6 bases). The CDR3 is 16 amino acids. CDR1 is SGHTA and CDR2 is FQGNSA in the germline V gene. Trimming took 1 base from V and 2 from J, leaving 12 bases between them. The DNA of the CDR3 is TGTGCCAGCAGCTTAGTGGGCGGGACGACCTACAATGAGCAGTTCTTC. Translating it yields CASSLVGGTTYNEQFF. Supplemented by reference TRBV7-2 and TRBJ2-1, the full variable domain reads GAGVSQSPSNKVTEKGKDVELRCDPISGHTALYWYRQSLGQGLEFLIYFQGNSAPDKSGLPSDRFSAERTGGSVSTLTIQRTQQEDSAVYLCASSLVGGTTYNEQFFGPGTRLTVL.

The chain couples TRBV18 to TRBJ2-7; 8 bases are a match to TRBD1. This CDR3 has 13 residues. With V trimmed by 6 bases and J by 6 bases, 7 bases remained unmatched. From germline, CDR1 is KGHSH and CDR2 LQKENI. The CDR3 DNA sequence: TGTGCCAGCTCCCCGGCGACAGGGGTCGAGCAGTACGTC. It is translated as CASSPATGVEQYV.

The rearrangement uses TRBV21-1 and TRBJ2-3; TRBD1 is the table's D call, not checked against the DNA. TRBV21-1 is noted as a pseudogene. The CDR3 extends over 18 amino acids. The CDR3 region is CASSHRDTGFLATDTQYF. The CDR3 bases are TGTGCCAGCAGCCACCGGGACACTGGTTTTCTTGCAACAGATACGCAGTATTTT.